Listed below are T cell receptor beta chains from one sample, sequenced in a study of high-grade serous ovarian cancer treatment subgroups. Clones were sequenced by immunoSEQ multiplex PCR, and TCRdb holds only the in-frame ones, with some missing. The sample has several thousand clones, around 74% seen once. Sequenced: tumor tissue. Source of these receptors: a human donor with high-grade serous ovarian cancer. The CDR3 runs from the conserved cysteine through the conserved F or W. The order of the fields is J gene, clone size, V gene, D gene, CDR3 protein, CDR3 DNA. D genes are given only for firm matches. Size is stated for part of the rows, as once, few or many counts, or as a class when the clone is expanded.

>TRBJ1-5|.|TRBV28|TRBD1
CASSITGAGQPQHF
TGTGCCAGCAGTATAACAGGGGCGGGTCAGCCCCAGCATTTT
>TRBJ1-2|.|TRBV5-4|.
CASSLGGQGAFRSYGYTF
TGTGCCAGCAGCTTAGGGGGTCAAGGGGCTTTTAGAAGCTATGGCTACACCTTC
>TRBJ2-5|.|TRBV7-9|.
CASSLLQAQGETQYF
TGTGCCAGCAGCTTATTGCAGGCCCAAGGAGAGACCCAGTACTTC
>TRBJ1-2|.|TRBV19|.
CASSMVFSEGYTF
TGTGCCAGTAGTATGGTATTTTCGGAGGGCTACACCTTC
>TRBJ1-3|few|TRBV27|.
CASSLHSGNTIYF
TGTGCCAGCAGTCTTCACTCTGGAAACACCATATATTTT
>TRBJ2-1|.|TRBV25-1|TRBD1
CASSHGTGGLSEQFF
TGTGCCAGCAGTCACGGGACAGGGGGCCTGAGTGAGCAGTTCTTC
>TRBJ1-1|.|TRBV6-6|.
CASSPRALNTEAFF
TGTGCCAGCAGTCCTCGGGCCCTGAACACTGAAGCTTTCTTT
>TRBJ1-1|.|TRBV7-3|.
CASSLGGEAAFF
TGTGCCAGCAGCTTAGGGGGGGAGGCAGCTTTCTTT
>TRBJ1-2|.|TRBV7-2|.
CASTDLNYGYTF
TGTGCCAGCACCGACCTGAACTATGGCTACACCTTC
>TRBJ2-6|few|TRBV2|.
CASSEGPFVSGANVLTF
TGTGCCAGCAGTGAGGGACCTTTTGTCTCTGGGGCCAACGTCCTGACTTTC
>TRBJ1-6|.|TRBV10-2|TRBD1
CASSEKDRINSPLHF
TGCGCCAGCAGTGAGAAGGACAGGATTAATTCACCCCTCCACTTT
>TRBJ2-7|.|TRBV2|.
CASSEARGGGEQYF
TGTGCCAGCAGTGAAGCACGGGGAGGGGGGGAGCAGTACTTC
>TRBJ1-1|.|TRBV5-1|TRBD1
CASSLAGQGYTEAFF
TGCGCCAGCAGCTTGGCGGGACAGGGGTACACTGAAGCTTTCTTT
>TRBJ2-1|few|TRBV6-5|TRBD2
CATQLYSGGYNEQFF
TGTGCCACCCAGCTATACAGCGGGGGTTACAATGAGCAGTTCTTC
>TRBJ2-5|.|TRBV11-2|.
CASSSVGAGLGGETQYF
TGTGCCAGCAGCTCAGTGGGGGCAGGACTTGGAGGGGAGACCCAGTACTTC
>TRBJ1-1|.|TRBV5-1|.
CASSLGRGGGNTEAFF
TGCGCCAGCAGCTTGGGTAGGGGCGGGGGGAACACTGAAGCTTTCTTT
>TRBJ2-1|.|TRBV14|.
CASSQGTRNIYNEQFF
TGTGCCAGCAGCCAGGGGACGCGGAACATATACAATGAGCAGTTCTTC
>TRBJ1-4|.|TRBV5-1|.
CASSAGVGNEKLFF
TGCGCCAGCAGCGCCGGGGTGGGAAATGAAAAACTGTTTTTT
>TRBJ1-2|.|TRBV5-1|TRBD1
CASSSDRGRDGYTF
TGCGCCAGCAGCTCGGACAGGGGTCGGGATGGCTACACCTTC
>TRBJ2-7|.|TRBV11-2|TRBD2
CASSFTLAGGSYEQYF
TGTGCCAGCAGCTTCACTTTAGCGGGGGGCAGCTACGAGCAGTACTTC
>TRBJ1-6|.|TRBV9|.
CASSVAPGDNSPLHF
TGTGCCAGCAGCGTAGCTCCAGGGGATAATTCACCCCTCCACTTT
>TRBJ2-1|once|TRBV15|TRBD1
CATSRVSGGYNEQFF
TGTGCCACCAGCAGAGTCTCAGGGGGCTACAATGAGCAGTTCTTC
>TRBJ1-5|few|TRBV6-5|TRBD1
CATGQGAGQPQHF
TGTGCCACCGGACAGGGGGCCGGACAGCCCCAGCATTTT
>TRBJ1-2|few|TRBV10-3|TRBD1
CAISPDRVAKGYTF
TGTGCCATCAGTCCGGACAGGGTAGCGAAGGGCTACACCTTC
>TRBJ2-3|.|TRBV5-1|TRBD1
CASSWGRGRIKDTQYF
TGCGCCAGCAGCTGGGGCAGGGGGCGCATCAAAGATACGCAGTATTTT
>TRBJ2-2|.|TRBV19|.
CASTGELFF
TGTGCCAGTACCGGGGAGCTGTTTTTT
>TRBJ1-4|.|TRBV29-1|TRBD1
CSVGPDRANEKLFF
TGCAGCGTTGGCCCAGACAGGGCTAATGAAAAACTGTTTTTT
>TRBJ2-5|.|TRBV5-6|.
CASSSGHPDPQETQYF
TGTGCCAGCAGCTCCGGACACCCTGACCCACAAGAGACCCAGTACTTC
>TRBJ1-5|.|TRBV5-1|.
CASSTMGGDQPQHF
TGCGCCAGCAGCACAATGGGCGGGGATCAGCCCCAGCATTTT
>TRBJ2-7|.|TRBV5-6|.
CASSPRGVGSYEQYF
TGTGCCAGCAGCCCCAGGGGGGTAGGGTCCTACGAGCAGTACTTC
>TRBJ1-6|few|TRBV28|TRBD1
CASSSQGSPYNSPLHF
TGTGCCAGCAGCTCACAGGGGTCCCCTTATAATTCACCCCTCCACTTT
>TRBJ1-6|once|TRBV11-3|.
CASSRAPTSPLHF
TGTGCCAGCAGCCGGGCTCCTACTTCACCCCTCCACTTT
>TRBJ2-5|.|TRBV7-9|.
CASSLVVGGGQETQYF
TGTGCCAGCAGCTTAGTGGTCGGGGGTGGCCAAGAGACCCAGTACTTC
>TRBJ1-4|.|TRBV29-1|.
CSVGGMTNEKLFF
TGCAGCGTTGGAGGGATGACTAATGAAAAACTGTTTTTT
>TRBJ2-7|.|TRBV19|.
CASSMQGVNEQYF
TGTGCCAGTAGTATGCAGGGAGTCAACGAGCAGTACTTC
>TRBJ2-3|.|TRBV4-2|.
CASSPTGQGGPSSTDTQYF
TGTGCCAGCAGCCCCACTGGGCAGGGGGGCCCATCTAGCACAGATACGCAGTATTTT
>TRBJ1-2|few|TRBV29-1|.
CSVASFDPSYGYTF
TGCAGCGTTGCCTCTTTTGATCCCAGCTATGGCTACACCTTC
>TRBJ1-4|.|TRBV13|.
CASSLYTEKLFF
TGTGCCAGCAGCTTATACACAGAAAAACTGTTTTTT
>TRBJ2-3|.|TRBV5-6|TRBD2
CASSFLTQAGGTDTQYF
TGTGCCAGCAGCTTCCTGACTCAAGCGGGGGGGACAGATACGCAGTATTTT
>TRBJ1-3|.|TRBV4-1|.
CASSQTPGGAAGNTIYF
TGCGCCAGCAGCCAGACGCCTGGGGGGGCGGCTGGAAACACCATATATTTT
>TRBJ1-1|few|TRBV5-5|.
CASSWRFRAANTEAFF
TGTGCCAGCAGCTGGAGGTTTCGGGCAGCGAACACTGAAGCTTTCTTT
>TRBJ2-2|few|TRBV2|.
CASRRGTGTTGELFF
TGTGCCAGCAGGAGAGGAACAGGAACCACCGGGGAGCTGTTTTTT
>TRBJ1-2|once|TRBV6-6|.
CASSPGGNYGYTF
TGTGCCAGCAGTCCGGGGGGGAACTATGGCTACACCTTC
>TRBJ1-4|.|TRBV7-9|.
CASSFSGVNEKLFF
TGTGCCAGTAGCTTCAGTGGGGTTAATGAAAAACTGTTTTTT
>TRBJ1-1|.|TRBV6-5|.
CASSYSNGGANTEAFF
TGTGCCAGCAGTTACTCGAATGGGGGAGCAAACACTGAAGCTTTCTTT
>TRBJ2-5|.|TRBV2|TRBD1
CASSVRQGPQETQYF
TGTGCCAGCAGTGTAAGACAGGGGCCACAAGAGACCCAGTACTTC
>TRBJ2-3|.|TRBV18|.
CASSPPGSITDTQYF
TGTGCCAGCTCACCACCAGGATCAATCACAGATACGCAGTATTTT
>TRBJ1-2|.|TRBV20-1|.
CSALGYGYTF
TGCAGTGCTTTAGGATATGGCTACACCTTC
>TRBJ2-2|.|TRBV7-2|.
CASSPLVNTGELFF
TGTGCCAGCAGCCCCCTCGTAAACACCGGGGAGCTGTTTTTT
>TRBJ2-1|.|TRBV9|.
CASSVVWRVGIGEQFF
TGTGCCAGCAGCGTAGTTTGGAGGGTCGGAATTGGTGAGCAGTTCTTC
>TRBJ1-3|.|TRBV2|.
CASTIEAGNTIYF
TGTGCCAGCACGATCGAGGCTGGAAACACCATATATTTT
>TRBJ2-7|.|TRBV10-3|.
CAISDLWQGSWHSYEQYF
TGTGCCATCAGTGACCTCTGGCAGGGGAGCTGGCACTCCTACGAGCAGTACTTC
>TRBJ1-2|.|TRBV15|.
CATSRPGRNYGYTF
TGTGCCACCAGCAGGCCCGGACGGAACTATGGCTACACCTTC
>TRBJ2-7|.|TRBV7-2|.
CASSPVAGSYEQYF
TGTGCCAGCAGCCCGGTGGCAGGCTCCTACGAGCAGTACTTC
>TRBJ2-3|.|TRBV10-1|TRBD2
CASSRWTSAQYF
TGCGCCAGCAGTCGGTGGACTAGCGCACAGTATTTT
>TRBJ2-1|.|TRBV28|.
CASSGSGSSYNEQFF
TGTGCCAGCAGTGGCTCCGGGAGCTCCTACAATGAGCAGTTCTTC
>TRBJ2-5|.|TRBV2|TRBD1
CASRKDRGETQYF
TGTGCCAGCAGGAAAGACAGGGGGGAGACCCAGTACTTC
>TRBJ2-7|.|TRBV7-2|TRBD1
CASSPFGTGAYEQYF
TGTGCCAGCAGCCCTTTCGGGACAGGGGCCTACGAGCAGTACTTC
>TRBJ2-6|.|TRBV6-1|.
CASSEGGAGANVLTF
TGTGCCAGCAGCGAGGGTGGGGCTGGGGCCAACGTCCTGACTTTC
>TRBJ2-7|.|TRBV7-2|.
CASSLGSRGYYEQYF
TGTGCCAGCAGCTTAGGTAGCAGGGGTTACTACGAGCAGTACTTC